Below are 31 T cell receptor beta chains sequenced from a single sample in a study of T cell repertoires in cytomegalovirus infection. TCRdb analysed the reads with MiXCR anew, one entry per CDR3 protein. The sample has 350,000 to 450,000 distinct CDR3 sequences, 15% to 20% seen once; the top ten hold 8.5% to 10%. Sequenced input: PBMCs. The source of these receptors is a human donor in good health (CMV status not recorded). Some clones in this sample may be carry-over from other donors' samples.

In its sample, this clonotype was seen many times. This chain joins TRBV19 and TRBJ2-1; TRBD2 matches 14 bases. The V segment lost 6 bases and the J segment 5 bases; nucleotides outside the gene matches: 12. The CDR3 loop spans 18 amino acids. The V gene's germline CDR1 is LNHDA and CDR2 SQIVND (reference sequence). In DNA form, the CDR3 reads TGTGCCAGTAGACCGACTAGCGGGAGGGCCGGGGGGAACAATGAGCAGTTCTTC. Amino acids: CASRPTSGRAGGNNEQFF.

This clonotype was observed many times. V usage is TRBV12-3 or TRBV12-4 and J usage is TRBJ1-3; D gene ambiguous. The CDR3 loop spans 12 amino acids. The V and J ends lost 7 bases and 0 bases respectively, with 4 bases between them. The CDR3 nucleotides are TGTGCCAGCAAGAGCTCTGGAAACACCATATATTTT. This encodes CASKSSGNTIYF.

This clonotype was recorded many times. The V gene is TRBV12-3 or TRBV12-4, the J gene TRBJ2-5, with unresolved D. The CDR3 is made up of 11 amino acids. V dropped 6 bases and J dropped 5 bases, with 7 bases sitting between them. This chain's CDR3 is CASSFRETQYF. CDR3 bases: TGTGCCAGCAGCTTCAGGGAGACCCAGTACTTC.

This clonotype showed up many times. In nucleotides, the CDR3 is TGTGCCAGCAGGGGGGGCCCTTCCCGGGAGCTGTTTTTT. Translated, it gives CASRGGPSRELFF. The chain couples TRBV7-2 to TRBJ2-2; D is tentatively TRBD1 or TRBD2 (6 bases each). This CDR3 comprises 13 residues. Trimming stripped 6 bases from V and 9 bases from J, with 14 bases between. Germline V CDR1 and CDR2: SGHTA, FQGNSA. The whole variable domain, remainder taken from reference TRBV7-2 and TRBJ2-2, is GAGVSQSPSNKVTEKGKDVELRCDPISGHTALYWYRQSLGQGLEFLIYFQGNSAPDKSGLPSDRFSAERTGGSVSTLTIQRTQQEDSAVYLCASRGGPSRELFFGEGSRLTVL.

This clonotype was observed at least ten times. J is TRBJ2-7 and V is TRBV6-1; TRBD1 agrees at 7 bases. The CDR3 length is 14 residues. The ends lost 7 bases at V and 5 bases at J; junction bases unmatched: 11. In germline, CDR1 is MNHNS, CDR2 SASEGT. The CDR3 DNA reads TGTGCCAGCACCACCCTGACAGGGTGGAACGAGCAGTACTTC. This translates into CASTTLTGWNEQYF.

This clonotype appeared a few times. The J gene is TRBJ2-2, the V gene TRBV27; D not certain. CDR1 and CDR2 (germline): MNHEY, SMNVEV (reference sequence). V lost 5 bases, J lost 3 bases, and 4 bases lay in between. The CDR3 contains 12 residues. CDR3 region: CASSPHTGELFF. The CDR3, as DNA: TGTGCCAGCAGTCCCCACACCGGGGAGCTGTTTTTT.

This clonotype was counted between two and nine times. The rearrangement links TRBV6-6 to TRBJ1-5; D is ambiguous. The V end was cut by 6 bases, the J end by 6 bases, with 9 bases between. Germline V CDR1 and CDR2: MNHNY, SVGAGI (reference sequence). This CDR3 is 12 amino acids long. CDR3 in DNA: TGTGCCAGCAGATCGGGTGGTCAGCCCCAGCATTTT. Translation gives CASRSGGQPQHF.

The table lists this clonotype with many counts. This rearrangement joins TRBV12-3 or TRBV12-4 to TRBJ1-1; possible D gene TRBD1, 6 bases. V lost 6 bases and J 1 base, leaving 15 bases between the germline ends. The CDR3 runs 15 residues. DNA for the CDR3: TGTGCCAGCAGCCCTATACAGGGAACGAACACTGAAGCTTTCTTT. It translates to CASSPIQGTNTEAFF.

The J gene is TRBJ2-3, the V gene TRBV2; 9 bases line up with TRBD1. Germline lookup yields CDR1 SNHLY and CDR2 FYNNEI. Trimming took 6 bases from V and 4 from J; bases not matched to a gene: 5. The CDR3 loop spans 14 amino acids. This chain's CDR3 is CASRIWTGADTQYF. The CDR3 DNA sequence: TGTGCCAGCAGGATATGGACAGGGGCAGATACGCAGTATTTT.

The table lists this clonotype with many counts. V gene TRBV7-2 combines with J gene TRBJ1-1; 7 bases line up with TRBD1. The CDR3 is 14 amino acids. Germline-derived CDR1 and CDR2 are SGHTA and FQGNSA. The junction had 5 bases not matched to a gene; V was cut back by 5 bases and J by 2 bases. CDR3 sequence (DNA): TGTGCCAGCAGCCCCGACAGGGTAAACACTGAAGCTTTCTTT. Translating it yields CASSPDRVNTEAFF.

This clonotype came up a few times. The chain links TRBV5-4 to TRBJ2-3; the D gene is possibly TRBD1 (6 bases). CDR1 and CDR2 from the germline V gene are SGHNT and YYREEE (reference sequence). The V gene lost 4 bases and the J gene lost 1 base, with 13 bases spanning the gap. The CDR3 spans 15 residues. The CDR3 loop is CASSLEAGGTDTQYF. The CDR3 coding sequence is TGTGCCAGCAGCCTCGAGGCAGGGGGCACAGATACGCAGTATTTT.

This clonotype was observed once. The chain links TRBV20-1 to TRBJ2-4, with D possibly matching TRBD1 (5 bases). The CDR3 is made up of 12 amino acids. Per germline, CDR1 DFQATT and CDR2 SNEGSKA (reference sequence). The ends were cut back, 5 bases at V and 15 bases at J, with 20 bases in the middle. The CDR3 coding sequence is TGCAGTGCTCCCAGGGCAGGTATACCTTGGTACTTC. Translation gives CSAPRAGIPWYF.

The table lists this clonotype with a few counts. The rearrangement links TRBV6-6 to TRBJ1-1, with D possibly being TRBD1 (6 bases). Trimming cost V 7 bases and J 5 bases, with 14 bases left between them. Per the germline V gene, CDR1 is MNHNY and CDR2 is SVGAGI (reference sequence). The CDR3 runs 13 residues. CDR3 loop: CASTHRGATEAFF. DNA of the CDR3: TGTGCCAGCACCCACCGGGGGGCTACTGAAGCTTTCTTT.

A remark on this clonotype: Its ends do not fully match the called genes, so a read error is possible. The chain carries TRBV10-3 and TRBJ2-6; D is unresolved. Germline V gene lookup returns CDR1 ENHRY and CDR2 SYGVKD. This CDR3 has 13 residues. The CDR3 loop is CAIRESGANVLTF. For the CDR3, the DNA is TGTGCCATCAGGGAGTCTGGGGCCAACGTCCTGACTTTC.

The genes are TRBV7-2 and TRBJ1-4; TRBD1 matches 7 bases. V was pared by 4 bases and J by 6 bases, with 5 bases of the junction left unmatched. The CDR3 spans 14 residues. Germline CDR1 and CDR2: SGHTA and FQGNSA. Written as DNA, the CDR3 is TGTGCCAGCAGCTCCAGGGGGGGGGATGAAAAACTGTTTTTT. Protein product: CASSSRGGDEKLFF. Filled out from reference TRBV7-2 and TRBJ1-4, the complete variable domain reads GAGVSQSPSNKVTEKGKDVELRCDPISGHTALYWYRQSLGQGLEFLIYFQGNSAPDKSGLPSDRFSAERTGGSVSTLTIQRTQQEDSAVYLCASSSRGGDEKLFFGSGTQLSVL.

This clonotype turned up a few times. V usage is TRBV25-1 and J usage is TRBJ1-5, with D possibly being TRBD1 (5 bases). V lost 3 bases to trimming and J lost 7 bases, with 19 bases between them. Germline CDR1 MGHDK, CDR2 SYGVNS. The CDR3 contains 16 residues. CDR3 DNA: TGTGCCAGCAGTGATCGGGGCCGGAGGGAAGTCCAGCCCCAGCATTTT. It yields the protein CASSDRGRREVQPQHF.

This clonotype was counted only a few times. The genes are TRBV7-8 and TRBJ1-2, with 8 positions matching TRBD1. Germline values: CDR1 SGHVS, CDR2 FQNEAQ. V gave up 3 bases and J gave up 8 bases; unmatched junction bases: 5. The length of the CDR3 is 13 residues. CDR3 sequence (DNA): TGTGCCAGCAGCTTCGGACAGGGAGAAGGCTACACCTTC. It yields the protein CASSFGQGEGYTF.

This chain connects TRBV20-1 to TRBJ2-3; D is possibly TRBD1 (7 bases). Germline V gene data show CDR1 as DFQATT and CDR2 as SNEGSKA (reference sequence). CDR3 length: 14 amino acids. Deletions cut 5 bases from V and 6 bases from J, with 18 bases between. CDR3 sequence (DNA): TGCAGTGCTGGCCCAGGGGGGTTGACGGATACGCAGTATTTT. Encoded protein: CSAGPGGLTDTQYF.

This clonotype was recorded at least ten times. The gene calls are TRBV10-3 and TRBJ2-1; 8 bases line up with TRBD1. The CDR3 runs 15 residues. V shed 4 bases, J shed 4 bases, and the junction held 6 bases outside the gene matches. Germline CDR1 is ENHRY and CDR2 is SYGVKD. CDR3 coding DNA: TGTGCCATCAGTGTCCGGCAGGGGGCTTACAATGAGCAGTTCTTC. Translated: CAISVRQGAYNEQFF.

On this clonotype itself: An end of the junction differs from the germline gene, which may be a read error. The chain has TRBV7-6 and TRBJ2-3; 14 bases fit TRBD2. The CDR3 runs to 15 residues. Germline CDR1 is SGHVS and CDR2 is FNYEAQ. CDR3 region: CASSPEGLAGEAPNF. DNA for the CDR3: TGTGCCAGCAGCCCTGAGGGACTAGCGGGAGAGGCCCCGAATTTT.

This clonotype was counted ten times or more. The rearrangement links TRBV12-3 or TRBV12-4 to TRBJ1-1; D is unresolved. Deletions cut 7 bases from V and 3 bases from J, with 9 bases between. The CDR3 spans 12 residues. Here the CDR3 reads CASTLADTEAFF. In nucleotides, the CDR3 is TGTGCCAGCACATTAGCGGACACTGAAGCTTTCTTT.

The gene calls are TRBV20-1 and TRBJ2-7; 14 bases fit TRBD2. V was clipped by 2 bases and J by 7 bases; unmatched bases: 7. CDR3 length: 15 residues. The V gene's germline CDR1 is DFQATT and CDR2 SNEGSKA (reference sequence). CDR3 DNA sequence: TGCAGTGCTAGAAAGGGACTAGCGGGAGATCAAGAGCAGTACTTC. This gives the protein CSARKGLAGDQEQYF.

This clonotype was observed a handful of times. The genes are TRBV2 and TRBJ1-5; 7 nucleotides match TRBD1. The germline gives CDR1 SNHLY, CDR2 FYNNEI. CDR3 size: 14 residues. Trimming removed 4 bases from V and 3 bases from J; junction bases left unmatched: 3. The CDR3 nucleotides are TGTGCCAGCAGTGGGGGACAGCTCAATCAGCCCCAGCATTTT. This translates into CASSGGQLNQPQHF.

The rearrangement joins TRBV20-1 to TRBJ2-7; D is perhaps TRBD2 (6 bases). The germline CDR1 and CDR2 sequences are DFQATT and SNEGSKA (reference sequence). The CDR3 length is 15 residues. Trimming stripped 6 bases from V and 0 bases from J, with 18 bases between. CDR3 DNA sequence: TGCAGTGCCACCCAGGGACTGTCAAGCTCCTACGAGCAGTACTTC. It specifies CSATQGLSSSYEQYF.

This clonotype was seen ten or more times. The gene calls are TRBV7-2 and TRBJ1-1; D is possibly TRBD1 (6 bases). Trimming pared 5 bases from V and 4 bases from J, leaving 14 bases between. The CDR3 has 14 residues. The germline gives CDR1 SGHTA, CDR2 FQGNSA. The CDR3, as DNA: TGTGCCAGCAGCCCGTACAGGGATCGCACTGAAGCTTTCTTT. The encoded protein is CASSPYRDRTEAFF. Full variable domain (remainder filled in from reference TRBV7-2 and TRBJ1-1): GAGVSQSPSNKVTEKGKDVELRCDPISGHTALYWYRQSLGQGLEFLIYFQGNSAPDKSGLPSDRFSAERTGGSVSTLTIQRTQQEDSAVYLCASSPYRDRTEAFFGQGTRLTVV.

For this clonotype: A clone one base away is much larger, so this may be a read error. The genes are TRBV7-8 and TRBJ1-5; 10 positions match TRBD1. CDR3 length equals 11 residues. Germline-derived CDR1 and CDR2 are SGHVS and FQNEAQ. The CDR3: CASSIGQGGDF. CDR3 sequence (DNA): TGTGCCAGCAGCATAGGACAGGGGGGGGATTTT.

The chain uses TRBV11-3 and TRBJ1-2, with D possibly being TRBD1 (6 bases). Germline lookup yields CDR1 SGHNT and CDR2 YENEEA. This CDR3 region has 16 residues. The V end was cut by 0 bases, the J end by 4 bases, with 15 bases between. The CDR3 spells CASSLDRGTPVYGYTF. Here the CDR3 DNA reads TGTGCCAGCAGCTTAGATCGGGGGACACCGGTCTATGGCTACACCTTC.

The chain carries TRBV29-1 and TRBJ2-5; no firm D call. The CDR3 totals 13 residues. Germline CDR1 SQVTM, CDR2 ANQGSEA. The V end lost 2 bases, the J end lost 2 bases, and 9 bases lay between the germline ends. The DNA for the CDR3 is TGCAGCGTTGAATTGGTCAGACAAGAGACCCAGTACTTC. Its protein product is CSVELVRQETQYF.

The chain joins TRBV5-6 to TRBJ1-5, with 7 nucleotides matching TRBD1. This CDR3 spans 15 amino acids. Germline CDR1 and CDR2: SGHDT and YYEEEE. V shed 0 bases and J 8 bases; nucleotides not matched to a gene: 8. The CDR3 bases are TGTGCCAGCAGCTTGGCCTTACAGGGGATGGAGCCCCAGCATTTT. This gives the protein CASSLALQGMEPQHF.

The chain has TRBV10-3 and TRBJ1-5; D not certain. Trimming left V 2 bases short and J 3 bases short, with 11 bases between. Germline CDR1 is ENHRY and CDR2 is SYGVKD. The CDR3 spans 15 residues. CDR3 region: CAISELYRINQPQHF. The CDR3, as DNA: TGTGCCATCAGTGAGCTGTATCGGATCAATCAGCCCCAGCATTTT.

This clonotype was observed at least ten times. This chain links TRBV6-2 or TRBV6-3 with TRBJ2-1; 8 bases line up with TRBD2. V lost 1 base and J lost 0; bases outside the gene matches: 2. This CDR3 has 16 residues. Per germline, CDR1 MNHEY and CDR2 SVGEGT. The CDR3 DNA follows: TGTGCCAGCAGTTACTTAGCGGGGTACTCCTACAATGAGCAGTTCTTC. It specifies CASSYLAGYSYNEQFF.